This is a list of T cell receptor beta chains from one sample in a study of cytomegalovirus exposure and HLA in healthy donors. Clones were read by immunoSEQ multiplex PCR, and TCRdb kept only the in-frame ones, dropping some. The data show about 130,000 clones, 84% seen once. The specimen sequenced was PBMCs. These receptors were obtained from a woman aged 18 to 35 in good health and CMV-seropositive. The CDR3 runs from the conserved cysteine through the conserved F or W. D genes are given only for firm matches. Size tells how often a clone was seen (once, few, many) or the class of an expanded clone, and some rows leave it out.

v_call: TRBV28; clone_size: .; j_call: TRBJ2-7; d_call: .; cdr3_length: 15; cdr3_nt: TGTGCCAGCAGGCTCGGGGGTTCTGGTTCCTACGAGCAGTACTTC; cdr3_aa: CASRLGGSGSYEQYF
v_call: TRBV6-5; clone_size: .; j_call: TRBJ1-3; d_call: .; cdr3_length: 14; cdr3_nt: TGTGCCAGCAGTTACTCCGTTCCCTCGAACACCATATATTTT; cdr3_aa: CASSYSVPSNTIYF
v_call: TRBV7-9; clone_size: .; j_call: TRBJ1-1; d_call: TRBD1; cdr3_length: 19; cdr3_nt: TGTGCCAGCAGCTTAGTTAGAATTTGGACAGGGGGGGAGAGCACTGAAGCTTTCTTT; cdr3_aa: CASSLVRIWTGGESTEAFF
v_call: TRBV6-4; clone_size: .; j_call: TRBJ1-1; d_call: .; cdr3_length: 14; cdr3_nt: TGTGCCAGCAGTGACACGGACAGGAACACTGAAGCTTTCTTT; cdr3_aa: CASSDTDRNTEAFF
v_call: TRBV7-7; clone_size: few; j_call: TRBJ2-1; d_call: .; cdr3_length: 13; cdr3_nt: TGTGCTAGCAGCTTCAGCGGAGGCTATGAGCAGTTCTTC; cdr3_aa: CASSFSGGYEQFF
v_call: TRBV18; clone_size: once; j_call: TRBJ2-3; d_call: .; cdr3_length: 15; cdr3_nt: TGTGCCAGCTCACCACCGGGGGCTAGCACAGATACGCAGTATTTT; cdr3_aa: CASSPPGASTDTQYF
v_call: TRBV5-6; clone_size: .; j_call: TRBJ2-1; d_call: .; cdr3_length: 13; cdr3_nt: TGTGCCAGCAGCTTGGCGGACAACAATGAGCAGTTCTTC; cdr3_aa: CASSLADNNEQFF
v_call: TRBV6-5; clone_size: .; j_call: TRBJ2-2; d_call: .; cdr3_length: 14; cdr3_nt: TGTGCCAGCAGTTACTCGAGAGGGACCGGGGAGCTGTTTTTT; cdr3_aa: CASSYSRGTGELFF
v_call: TRBV18; clone_size: .; j_call: TRBJ2-3; d_call: TRBD1; cdr3_length: 17; cdr3_nt: TGTGCCAGCTCGCTAAACGGGGGACAGGGGGCAACAGATACGCAGTATTTT; cdr3_aa: CASSLNGGQGATDTQYF
v_call: TRBV19; clone_size: .; j_call: TRBJ1-1; d_call: .; cdr3_length: 13; cdr3_nt: TGTGCCAGTAGTATGGTCGGGAACACTGAAGCTTTCTTT; cdr3_aa: CASSMVGNTEAFF
v_call: TRBV4-1; clone_size: .; j_call: TRBJ2-1; d_call: .; cdr3_length: 16; cdr3_nt: TGCGCCAGCAGCCAAAGGGGGCCGGGGGCGTACAATGAGCAGTTCTTC; cdr3_aa: CASSQRGPGAYNEQFF
v_call: TRBV5-1; clone_size: .; j_call: TRBJ1-2; d_call: .; cdr3_length: 14; cdr3_nt: TGCGCCAGCAGCTTGGGGACAGCCCACTATGGCTACACCTTC; cdr3_aa: CASSLGTAHYGYTF
v_call: TRBV11-3; clone_size: .; j_call: TRBJ2-3; d_call: TRBD2; cdr3_length: 15; cdr3_nt: TGTGCCAGCAGCCACGGGGGGGCCCCAACAGATACGCAGTATTTT; cdr3_aa: CASSHGGAPTDTQYF
v_call: TRBV6-6; clone_size: .; j_call: TRBJ2-7; d_call: TRBD1; cdr3_length: 14; cdr3_nt: TGTGCCAGCAGTTCCGGGGACAGATTCTACGAGCAGTACTTC; cdr3_aa: CASSSGDRFYEQYF
v_call: TRBV4-1; clone_size: .; j_call: TRBJ2-7; d_call: TRBD2; cdr3_length: 14; cdr3_nt: TGCGCCAGCAGCCAAGTTCGGGGGGTCTACGAGCAGTACTTC; cdr3_aa: CASSQVRGVYEQYF
v_call: TRBV2; clone_size: .; j_call: TRBJ2-3; d_call: TRBD2; cdr3_length: 14; cdr3_nt: TGTGCCAGCAAGATAGCGGGGGGGCCAAATACGCAGTATTTT; cdr3_aa: CASKIAGGPNTQYF
v_call: TRBV9; clone_size: once; j_call: TRBJ2-3; d_call: .; cdr3_length: 15; cdr3_nt: TGTGCCAGCAGCGCCACTAGCAATGTGGCAGATACGCAGTATTTT; cdr3_aa: CASSATSNVADTQYF
v_call: TRBV30; clone_size: .; j_call: TRBJ2-7; d_call: TRBD1; cdr3_length: 14; cdr3_nt: TGTGCCTGGGGAGGGACAGGGGGCTTTTACGAGCAGTACTTC; cdr3_aa: CAWGGTGGFYEQYF
v_call: TRBV7-2; clone_size: .; j_call: TRBJ1-2; d_call: TRBD1; cdr3_length: 15; cdr3_nt: TGTGCCAGCAGCGAACAGGGGGGAGTCGACTATGGCTACACCTTC; cdr3_aa: CASSEQGGVDYGYTF
v_call: TRBV11-2; clone_size: .; j_call: TRBJ2-3; d_call: TRBD1; cdr3_length: 16; cdr3_nt: TGTGCCAGCAGCTTCGTAAGGGGGCCGGGGACAGATACGCAGTATTTT; cdr3_aa: CASSFVRGPGTDTQYF
v_call: TRBV5-1; clone_size: .; j_call: TRBJ2-1; d_call: TRBD2; cdr3_length: 16; cdr3_nt: TGCGCCAGCAGCTTTGGAACTAGCGGGGGATACAATGAGCAGTTCTTC; cdr3_aa: CASSFGTSGGYNEQFF
v_call: TRBV19; clone_size: .; j_call: TRBJ1-1; d_call: TRBD1; cdr3_length: 15; cdr3_nt: TGTGCCAGTAGTCCCCGGGACAGTAAGAACACTGAAGCTTTCTTT; cdr3_aa: CASSPRDSKNTEAFF
v_call: TRBV18; clone_size: few; j_call: TRBJ2-1; d_call: TRBD2; cdr3_length: 13; cdr3_nt: TGTGCCAGCTCAAGGGGACTAGAAAATGAGCAGTTCTTC; cdr3_aa: CASSRGLENEQFF
v_call: TRBV6-6; clone_size: .; j_call: TRBJ2-5; d_call: .; cdr3_length: 16; cdr3_nt: TGTGCCAGCAGTCCGGGTGGGGGGACTTTCCAAGAGACCCAGTACTTC; cdr3_aa: CASSPGGGTFQETQYF
v_call: TRBV7-9; clone_size: once; j_call: TRBJ2-7; d_call: .; cdr3_length: 13; cdr3_nt: TGTGCTATAGGTATGGCGGATTCCTACGAGCAGTACTTC; cdr3_aa: CAIGMADSYEQYF
v_call: TRBV12-2; clone_size: .; j_call: TRBJ2-2; d_call: .; cdr3_length: 14; cdr3_nt: TGTGCAAGTCGCTTAGTCTGGAACACCGGGGAGCTGTTTTTT; cdr3_aa: CASRLVWNTGELFF
v_call: TRBV19; clone_size: few; j_call: TRBJ2-7; d_call: TRBD1; cdr3_length: 14; cdr3_nt: TGTGCCAGTAGTCCCGGGACAGACTTTTACGAGCAGTACTTC; cdr3_aa: CASSPGTDFYEQYF
v_call: TRBV13; clone_size: .; j_call: TRBJ1-2; d_call: .; cdr3_length: 12; cdr3_nt: TGTGCCAGCAGCGTCAGGGGTGGAGGCTACACCTTC; cdr3_aa: CASSVRGGGYTF
v_call: TRBV14; clone_size: .; j_call: TRBJ2-1; d_call: .; cdr3_length: 15; cdr3_nt: TGTGCCAGCAGTCAAGATCAAGTCTTAGGCGGTGAGCAGTTCTTC; cdr3_aa: CASSQDQVLGGEQFF
v_call: TRBV30; clone_size: .; j_call: TRBJ2-4; d_call: TRBD1; cdr3_length: 16; cdr3_nt: TGTGCCTGGAGTGGGGGGGGACAGGGCTCCAAAAACATTCAGTACTTC; cdr3_aa: CAWSGGGQGSKNIQYF
v_call: TRBV23-1; clone_size: .; j_call: TRBJ1-6; d_call: TRBD1; cdr3_length: 17; cdr3_nt: TGCGCCAGCAGTCAATCGAGACAGGGGATTTATAATTCACCCCTCCACTTT; cdr3_aa: CASSQSRQGIYNSPLHF
v_call: TRBV19; clone_size: .; j_call: TRBJ1-2; d_call: .; cdr3_length: 13; cdr3_nt: TGTGCCAGTAGTATTGACAGAGACTATGGCTACACCTTC; cdr3_aa: CASSIDRDYGYTF
v_call: TRBV6-6; clone_size: .; j_call: TRBJ1-2; d_call: TRBD1; cdr3_length: 16; cdr3_nt: TGTGCCAGCAGTTACCGACAGGGGGCGCAGAGTCTTGGCTACACCTTC; cdr3_aa: CASSYRQGAQSLGYTF
v_call: TRBV5-1; clone_size: .; j_call: TRBJ2-7; d_call: .; cdr3_length: 14; cdr3_nt: TGCGCCAGCAGCGAGGACAGAGGGGCCTACGAGCAGTACTTC; cdr3_aa: CASSEDRGAYEQYF
v_call: TRBV6-6; clone_size: .; j_call: TRBJ2-7; d_call: TRBD1; cdr3_length: 12; cdr3_nt: TGTGTATGCCGGGACAGTAACTACGAGCAGTACTTC; cdr3_aa: CVCRDSNYEQYF
v_call: TRBV11-2; clone_size: .; j_call: TRBJ2-1; d_call: TRBD2; cdr3_length: 11; cdr3_nt: TGTGCCAGCAGCGCCCTGGGGGGGGAGTTCTTC; cdr3_aa: CASSALGGEFF
v_call: TRBV30; clone_size: .; j_call: TRBJ2-7; d_call: TRBD2; cdr3_length: 11; cdr3_nt: TGTGCCTCGGGGGGTACCTACGAGCAGTACTTC; cdr3_aa: CASGGTYEQYF
v_call: TRBV28; clone_size: .; j_call: TRBJ1-1; d_call: TRBD1; cdr3_length: 15; cdr3_nt: TGTGCCAGCAGAGGACCGGGACAGGGTTGGGCTGAAGCTTTCTTT; cdr3_aa: CASRGPGQGWAEAFF
v_call: TRBV7-6; clone_size: few; j_call: TRBJ2-1; d_call: TRBD2; cdr3_length: 16; cdr3_nt: TGTGCCAGCAGTCCTATAGCGGGGGCCCCGAGGAATGAGCAGTTCTTC; cdr3_aa: CASSPIAGAPRNEQFF
v_call: TRBV10-2; clone_size: .; j_call: TRBJ2-2; d_call: TRBD2; cdr3_length: 13; cdr3_nt: TGCGCCAGCAGTGACGGGGGGTCCGGGGAGCTGTTTTTT; cdr3_aa: CASSDGGSGELFF
v_call: TRBV4-1; clone_size: .; j_call: TRBJ1-2; d_call: TRBD1; cdr3_length: 17; cdr3_nt: TGCGCCAGCAGCCAAGAATTTAGGATGGGACAGGGAAATGGCTACACCTTC; cdr3_aa: CASSQEFRMGQGNGYTF
v_call: TRBV2; clone_size: few; j_call: TRBJ1-5; d_call: TRBD1; cdr3_length: 13; cdr3_nt: TGTGCCAGCAGAGGACAGGGGAGGGAGCCCCAGCATTTT; cdr3_aa: CASRGQGREPQHF
v_call: TRBV30; clone_size: .; j_call: TRBJ1-6; d_call: .; cdr3_length: 15; cdr3_nt: TGTGCCTGGAGTGTGAGGCAGGGGCGTGATTCACCCCTCCACTTT; cdr3_aa: CAWSVRQGRDSPLHF
v_call: TRBV4-1; clone_size: .; j_call: TRBJ2-5; d_call: TRBD2; cdr3_length: 14; cdr3_nt: TGCGCCAGCAGCATAGCGGGGGGCTGGGAGACCCAGTACTTC; cdr3_aa: CASSIAGGWETQYF
v_call: TRBV4-1; clone_size: .; j_call: TRBJ1-1; d_call: .; cdr3_length: 15; cdr3_nt: TGCGCCAGCAGCCAATTCGATGGGGGGGACACTGAAGCTTTCTTT; cdr3_aa: CASSQFDGGDTEAFF
v_call: TRBV30; clone_size: .; j_call: TRBJ2-7; d_call: .; cdr3_length: 15; cdr3_nt: TGTGCCTGGAGTAGGGGGGGCAAAGGGACCTACGAGCAGTACTTC; cdr3_aa: CAWSRGGKGTYEQYF
v_call: TRBV5-4; clone_size: .; j_call: TRBJ2-5; d_call: .; cdr3_length: 14; cdr3_nt: TGTGCCAGCAGCCCCGGTGGGGCCCAAGAGACCCAGTACTTC; cdr3_aa: CASSPGGAQETQYF
v_call: TRBV7-9; clone_size: .; j_call: TRBJ1-1; d_call: .; cdr3_length: 12; cdr3_nt: TGTTCCAGCGGCAGGGGGAACACTGAAGCTTTCTTT; cdr3_aa: CSSGRGNTEAFF
v_call: TRBV11-1; clone_size: .; j_call: TRBJ2-3; d_call: .; cdr3_length: 12; cdr3_nt: TGTGCCAGCAGCTTGTTAGCAGATACGCAGTATTTT; cdr3_aa: CASSLLADTQYF
v_call: TRBV29-1; clone_size: .; j_call: TRBJ1-4; d_call: .; cdr3_length: 16; cdr3_nt: TGCAGCGTTGAAGAGGGGTCAGGGTATGCGAGTGAAAAACTGTTTTTT; cdr3_aa: CSVEEGSGYASEKLFF
v_call: TRBV5-6; clone_size: .; j_call: TRBJ2-5; d_call: .; cdr3_length: 12; cdr3_nt: TGTGCCAGCAGCTTGCCTCAAGAGACCCAGTACTTC; cdr3_aa: CASSLPQETQYF
v_call: TRBV19; clone_size: once; j_call: TRBJ2-5; d_call: TRBD1; cdr3_length: 13; cdr3_nt: TGTGCCAGTAGTGGGACAGGGGCGGAGACCCAGTACTTC; cdr3_aa: CASSGTGAETQYF
v_call: TRBV10-1; clone_size: .; j_call: TRBJ1-2; d_call: .; cdr3_length: 13; cdr3_nt: TGCGCCCCCCAACTGACAGGTTGCTATGGCTACACCTTC; cdr3_aa: CAPQLTGCYGYTF
v_call: TRBV5-4; clone_size: .; j_call: TRBJ2-1; d_call: TRBD2; cdr3_length: 16; cdr3_nt: TGTGCCAGCAGCTTCGGACTAGCGGGGGGGATCGGGGAGCAGTTCTTC; cdr3_aa: CASSFGLAGGIGEQFF
v_call: TRBV30; clone_size: .; j_call: TRBJ2-5; d_call: .; cdr3_length: 13; cdr3_nt: TGTGCCGCCCACCGGGGGTACCAAGAGACCCAGTACTTC; cdr3_aa: CAAHRGYQETQYF
v_call: TRBV25-1; clone_size: .; j_call: TRBJ2-1; d_call: .; cdr3_length: 13; cdr3_nt: TGTGCCAGCAGTCTGAATCCGGGGTATGAGCAGTTCTTC; cdr3_aa: CASSLNPGYEQFF
v_call: TRBV5-1; clone_size: .; j_call: TRBJ2-2; d_call: TRBD1; cdr3_length: 15; cdr3_nt: TGCGCCAGCAGTGCACAGGGGACGAACACCGGGGAGCTGTTTTTT; cdr3_aa: CASSAQGTNTGELFF